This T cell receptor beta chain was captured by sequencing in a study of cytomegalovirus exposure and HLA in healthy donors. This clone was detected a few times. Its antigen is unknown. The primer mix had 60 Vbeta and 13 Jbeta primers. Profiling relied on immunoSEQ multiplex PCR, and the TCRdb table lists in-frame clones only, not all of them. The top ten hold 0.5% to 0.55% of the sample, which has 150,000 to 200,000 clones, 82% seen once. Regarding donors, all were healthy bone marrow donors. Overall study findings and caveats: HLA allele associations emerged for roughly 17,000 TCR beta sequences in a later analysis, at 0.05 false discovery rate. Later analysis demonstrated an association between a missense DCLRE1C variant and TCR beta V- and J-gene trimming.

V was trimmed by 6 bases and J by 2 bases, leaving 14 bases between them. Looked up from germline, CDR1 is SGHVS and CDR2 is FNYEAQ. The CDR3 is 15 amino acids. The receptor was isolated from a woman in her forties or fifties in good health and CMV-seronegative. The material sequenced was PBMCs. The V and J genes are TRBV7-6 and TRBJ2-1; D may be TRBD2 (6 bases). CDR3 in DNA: TGTGCCAGCAGTGAACTCGGGGGACCCTACAATGAGCAGTTCTTC. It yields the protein CASSELGGPYNEQFF.